Below, 12 T cell receptor beta chains from the same sample are listed, as sequenced in a study of T cells after yellow fever vaccination. TCRdb analysed the 5' RACE reads with MiXCR anew, one entry per CDR3 protein. The top ten hold roughly a sixth of the sample, which has about 580,000 distinct CDR3 sequences, 17% seen once. Sample: PBMCs, taken more than 4 days after the first yellow fever vaccination. The receptors come from a young man who received the YFV17D yellow fever vaccine.

This chain joins TRBV10-2 and TRBJ2-3; TRBD1 matches at 9 bases. J was trimmed by 3 bases and V by 6 bases; bases with no gene match: 4. Looked up from germline, CDR1 is WSHSY and CDR2 is SAAADI. The CDR3 sequence is 14 residues long. The CDR3, as DNA: TGCGCCAGCAGGGGGACAGGGACGACAGATACGCAGTATTTT. It yields the protein CASRGTGTTDTQYF.

This clonotype was counted only a few times. The chain carries TRBV7-2 and TRBJ2-3; D unclear. There are 15 residues in the CDR3. Germline V lookup: CDR1 SGHTA, CDR2 FQGNSA. V was cut by 3 bases and J by 2 bases, with 12 bases left in between. The CDR3 DNA is TGTGCCAGCAGCTTTAGGGTGTCCCACACAGATACGCAGTATTTT. Translated, it gives CASSFRVSHTDTQYF.

The chain has TRBV7-6 and TRBJ2-7; no definite D call. V gave up 5 bases and J gave up 4 bases, with 12 bases separating them. The CDR3 consists of 13 residues. CDR1 and CDR2 (germline): SGHVS, FNYEAQ. CDR3 DNA: TGTGCCAGCAGCCCCATAGTAGGTTACGAGCAGTACTTC. This translates into CASSPIVGYEQYF.

J is TRBJ2-5 and V is TRBV29-1; 7 nucleotides line up with TRBD1. This CDR3 has 16 residues. The V gene end was trimmed by 4 bases and the J gene end by 2 bases; junction bases not matched to a gene: 13. The V gene's germline CDR1 is SQVTM and CDR2 ANQGSEA. CDR3 sequence (DNA): TGCAGCGTTGCAAACACTCTTGGGACAGCGCAAGAGACCCAGTACTTC. This gives the protein CSVANTLGTAQETQYF.

The V gene is TRBV20-1, the J gene TRBJ1-1; D is ambiguous. This CDR3 is 15 amino acids long. Per germline, CDR1 DFQATT and CDR2 SNEGSKA (reference sequence). V dropped 1 base and J dropped 4 bases, with 16 bases sitting between them. CDR3 residues: CSARALVGRGTEAFF. In DNA form, the CDR3 reads TGCAGTGCTAGAGCCCTCGTGGGTCGTGGCACTGAAGCTTTCTTT.

This clonotype has just a few counts. V usage is TRBV5-4 and J usage is TRBJ1-6, with D tentatively TRBD1 (5 bases). CDR1 is SGHNT and CDR2 is YYREEE in the germline V gene (reference sequence). This CDR3 has 16 amino acids. Trimming cost V 1 base and J 0 bases, with 8 bases left between them. The CDR3 protein is CASSLNGGSYNSPLHF. CDR3 sequence (DNA): TGTGCCAGCAGCTTGAACGGGGGCTCCTATAATTCACCCCTCCACTTT.

The CDR3 loop reads CASSPHWLRNTEAFF. The CDR3, as DNA: TGTGCCAGCAGCCCTCATTGGCTGCGGAACACTGAAGCTTTCTTT. The chain recombines TRBV9 with TRBJ1-1; D is ambiguous. Deletions cut 4 bases from V and 1 base from J, with 14 bases between. The CDR3 length is 15 residues. Germline V gives CDR1 SGDLS, CDR2 YYNGEE.

This clonotype was detected only a few times. The CDR3 DNA is TGCAGCGAGTCCGGGACTAGCGGGGATCAAGAGACCCAGTACTTC. It is translated as CSESGTSGDQETQYF. This rearrangement joins TRBV29-1 to TRBJ2-5, with 13 bases that match TRBD2. Trimming at V came to 7 bases and at J to 2 bases, leaving 7 bases not matched to a gene. This CDR3 spans 15 amino acids. Germline values: CDR1 SQVTM, CDR2 ANQGSEA.

The chain combines TRBV18 with TRBJ1-2; possible D gene TRBD1, 6 bases. The CDR3 totals 19 residues. CDR1 is KGHSH and CDR2 is LQKENI in the germline V gene. With 3 bases removed from V and 3 bases from J, the gap between germline ends came to 26 bases. The CDR3 bases are TGTGCCAGCTCACCTTCGAGGACAGTCACCCACTATAGAGACTATGGCTACACCTTC. Its translation is CASSPSRTVTHYRDYGYTF.

This clonotype was counted only a few times. This rearrangement joins TRBV25-1 to TRBJ2-3, with TRBD2 identical over 14 bases. Trimming cost V 1 base and J 3 bases; bases outside gene matches: 9. Looked up from germline, CDR1 is MGHDK and CDR2 is SYGVNS. The CDR3 is 19 amino acids. The CDR3 sequence: CASSESGLAGGRDTDTQYF. The CDR3 DNA sequence: TGTGCCAGCAGTGAATCCGGACTAGCGGGGGGAAGAGATACAGATACGCAGTATTTT.

The chain uses TRBV18 and TRBJ2-1; 12 bases align to TRBD2. The trim removed 3 bases at V and 2 bases at J, leaving 5 bases unmatched. Germline CDR1 is KGHSH and CDR2 is LQKENI. The CDR3 covers 17 residues. CDR3 amino acids: CASSPFTSGGPYNEQFF. CDR3 DNA: TGTGCCAGCTCACCCTTTACTAGCGGGGGGCCCTACAATGAGCAGTTCTTC.

The rearrangement links TRBV15 to TRBJ1-3, with D hard to call. The germline V and J ends were trimmed by 0 bases and 1 base, with 10 bases remaining between them. The CDR3 totals 16 residues. The germline gives CDR1 LNHNV, CDR2 YYDKDF (reference sequence). The CDR3 here is CATSRDSAHSGNTIYF. Here the CDR3 DNA reads TGTGCCACCAGCAGAGATTCGGCCCATTCTGGAAACACCATATATTTT.